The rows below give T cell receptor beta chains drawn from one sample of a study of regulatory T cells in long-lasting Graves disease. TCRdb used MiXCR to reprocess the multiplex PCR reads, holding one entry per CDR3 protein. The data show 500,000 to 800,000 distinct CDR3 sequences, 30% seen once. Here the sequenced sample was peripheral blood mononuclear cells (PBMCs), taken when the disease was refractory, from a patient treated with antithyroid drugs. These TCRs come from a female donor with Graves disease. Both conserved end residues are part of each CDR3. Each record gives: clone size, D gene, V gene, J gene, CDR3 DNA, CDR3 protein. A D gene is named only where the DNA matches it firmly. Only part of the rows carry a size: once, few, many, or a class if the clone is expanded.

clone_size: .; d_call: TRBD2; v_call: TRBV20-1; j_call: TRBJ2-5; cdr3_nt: TGCAGTGGGGGTAGCGGGAGGTCCTTGGAGACCCAGTACTTC; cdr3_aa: CSGGSGRSLETQYF
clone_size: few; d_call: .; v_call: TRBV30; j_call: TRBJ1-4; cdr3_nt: TGTGCCTGGAGACAGGGAGGTCCAACTAATGAAAAACTGTTTTTT; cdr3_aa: CAWRQGGPTNEKLFF
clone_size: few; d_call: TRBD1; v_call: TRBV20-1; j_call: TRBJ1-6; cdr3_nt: TGCAGTGCTAGAGTCCGGACAGGGTCCTATAATTCACCCCTCCACTTT; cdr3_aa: CSARVRTGSYNSPLHF
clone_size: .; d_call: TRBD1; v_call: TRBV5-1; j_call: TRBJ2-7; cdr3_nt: TGCGCCAGCAGCAGGGGACAGGGGGACAACGAGCAGTACTTC; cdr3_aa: CASSRGQGDNEQYF
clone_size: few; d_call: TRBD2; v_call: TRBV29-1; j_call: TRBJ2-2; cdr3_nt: TGCAGCGTTGAACCGGGACTAGCGGGATCAGGGGAGCTGTTTTTT; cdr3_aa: CSVEPGLAGSGELFF
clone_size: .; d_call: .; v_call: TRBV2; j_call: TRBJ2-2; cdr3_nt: TGTGCCAGCGCATCGCACACCGGGGAGCTGTTTTTT; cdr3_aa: CASASHTGELFF
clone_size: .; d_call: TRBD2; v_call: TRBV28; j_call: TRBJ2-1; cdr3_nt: TGTGCCAGCAGCCCGGGGGGGGTTATGAATGAGCAGTTCTTC; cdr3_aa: CASSPGGVMNEQFF
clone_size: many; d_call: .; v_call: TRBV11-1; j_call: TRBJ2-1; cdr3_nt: TGTGCCAGCAGCTCCCCCACGGGTGAGCAGTTCTTC; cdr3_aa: CASSSPTGEQFF
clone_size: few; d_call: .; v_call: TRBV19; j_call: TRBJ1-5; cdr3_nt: TGTGCCAGTATGGGAGGTTATAGCAATCAGCCCCAGCATTTT; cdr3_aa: CASMGGYSNQPQHF
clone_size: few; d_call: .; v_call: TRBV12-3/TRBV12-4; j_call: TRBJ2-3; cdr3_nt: TGTGCCAGCAGTTTAGGCGACTGGGTTACGCAGTATTTT; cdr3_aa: CASSLGDWVTQYF
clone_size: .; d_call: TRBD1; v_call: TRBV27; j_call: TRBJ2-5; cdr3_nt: TGTGCCAGCAGTACCGGGACAGTCAAAGAGACCCAGTACTTC; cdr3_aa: CASSTGTVKETQYF
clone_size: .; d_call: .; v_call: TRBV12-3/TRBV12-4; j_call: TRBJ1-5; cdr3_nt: TGTGCCAGCAGTTTCCAGGGTGGTGAAAATCAGCCCCAGCATTTT; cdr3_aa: CASSFQGGENQPQHF
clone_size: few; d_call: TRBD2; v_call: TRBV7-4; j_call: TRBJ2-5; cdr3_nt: TGTGCCAGCAGCCGGACTAGCGGGGAAGAGACCCAGTACTTC; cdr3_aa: CASSRTSGEETQYF
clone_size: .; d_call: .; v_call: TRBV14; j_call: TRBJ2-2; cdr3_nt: TGTGCCAGCAGCCAAGATCCGGGAGTGGACACCGGGGAGCTGTTTTTT; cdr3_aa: CASSQDPGVDTGELFF
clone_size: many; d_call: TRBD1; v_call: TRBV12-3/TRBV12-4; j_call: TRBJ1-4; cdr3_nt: TGTGCCAGCAGTCCTCGACAGGGAGGGAGTGAAAAACTGTTTTTT; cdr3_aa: CASSPRQGGSEKLFF
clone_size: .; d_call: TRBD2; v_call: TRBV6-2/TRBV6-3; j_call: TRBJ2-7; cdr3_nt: TGTGCCAGCAGTTACCTGACTAGCGGGAGGACGGGCACCTACGAGCAGTACTTC; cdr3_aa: CASSYLTSGRTGTYEQYF
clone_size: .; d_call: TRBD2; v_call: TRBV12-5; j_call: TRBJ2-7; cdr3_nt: TGTGCTAGTGGTTTGGTACTAGGGACTAGCGGGGAATCCTACGAGCAGTACTTC; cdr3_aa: CASGLVLGTSGESYEQYF
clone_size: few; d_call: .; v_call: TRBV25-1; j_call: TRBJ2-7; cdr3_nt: TGTGCCAGCAGTGAATATTCGGCTTACGAGCAGTACTTC; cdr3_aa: CASSEYSAYEQYF
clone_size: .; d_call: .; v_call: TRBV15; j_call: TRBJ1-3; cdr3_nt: TGTGCCACCAGCAGAGGACAACCCCGCTCTGGAAACACCATATATTTT; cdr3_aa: CATSRGQPRSGNTIYF
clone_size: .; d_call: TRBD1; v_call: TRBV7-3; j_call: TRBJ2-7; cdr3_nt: TGTGCCAGCAGCGGGACAGGGGTCCTCGGGCTCTACGAGCAGTACTTC; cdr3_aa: CASSGTGVLGLYEQYF
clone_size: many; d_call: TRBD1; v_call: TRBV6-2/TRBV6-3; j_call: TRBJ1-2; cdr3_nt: TGTGCCAGCAGTTGGCAAGGACAGGGGGCCAACTATGGCTACACCTTC; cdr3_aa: CASSWQGQGANYGYTF
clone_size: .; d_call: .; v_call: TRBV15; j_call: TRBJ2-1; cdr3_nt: TGTGCCACCAGCAGCTTGGGGGATGAGCAGTTCTTC; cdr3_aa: CATSSLGDEQFF
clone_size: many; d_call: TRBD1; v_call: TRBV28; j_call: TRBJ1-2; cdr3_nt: TGTGCCAGCAGCCAGCCGGCCCCACAGGGGAGGGACTATGGCTACACCTTC; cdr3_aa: CASSQPAPQGRDYGYTF
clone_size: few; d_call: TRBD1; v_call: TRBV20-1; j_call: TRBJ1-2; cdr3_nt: TGCAGTGCTAGAGATCTAGGGACAGGGTCGGCACTCTATGGCTACACCTTC; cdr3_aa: CSARDLGTGSALYGYTF
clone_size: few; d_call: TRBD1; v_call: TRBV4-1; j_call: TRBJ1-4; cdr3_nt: TGCGCCAGCAGCCAACCTTGGACAGGGAAGGATGAAAAACTGTTTTTT; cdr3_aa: CASSQPWTGKDEKLFF
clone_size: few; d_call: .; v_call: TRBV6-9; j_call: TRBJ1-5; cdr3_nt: TGTGCCAGCAGTTACCGGTGGGGCGGCCAGCCCCAGCATTTT; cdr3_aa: CASSYRWGGQPQHF
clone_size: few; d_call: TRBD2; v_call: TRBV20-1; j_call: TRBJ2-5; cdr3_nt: TGCAGTGCCTACAATCTGGCTAGCGGAGGGAGGGAAGAGACCCAGTACTTC; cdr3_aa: CSAYNLASGGREETQYF
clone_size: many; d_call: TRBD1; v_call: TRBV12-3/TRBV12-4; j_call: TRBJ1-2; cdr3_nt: TGTGCCAGCAGTTTCCGGCAGGGGGAGAGTGGCTACACCTTC; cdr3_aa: CASSFRQGESGYTF
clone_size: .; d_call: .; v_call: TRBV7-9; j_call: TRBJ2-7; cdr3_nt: TGTGCCAGCAGCGGTAGACAAGGGATGACCTACGAGCAGTACTTC; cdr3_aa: CASSGRQGMTYEQYF
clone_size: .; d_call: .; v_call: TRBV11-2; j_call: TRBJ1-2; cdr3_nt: TGTGCCAGCAGCCAGCTCCAGGGTAACTATGGCTACACCTTC; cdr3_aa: CASSQLQGNYGYTF
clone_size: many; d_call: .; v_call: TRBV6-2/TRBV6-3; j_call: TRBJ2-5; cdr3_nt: TGTGCCAGCAGTTACGCGGAGACCCAGTACTTC; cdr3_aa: CASSYAETQYF
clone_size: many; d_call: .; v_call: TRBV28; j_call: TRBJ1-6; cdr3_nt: TGTGCCAGCATCCTCAGCGGGAATTCACCCCTCCACTTT; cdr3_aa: CASILSGNSPLHF
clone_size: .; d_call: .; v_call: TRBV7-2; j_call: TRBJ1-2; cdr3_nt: TGTGCCAGCAGCTTAGTTACAGACTATGGCTACACCTTC; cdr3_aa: CASSLVTDYGYTF
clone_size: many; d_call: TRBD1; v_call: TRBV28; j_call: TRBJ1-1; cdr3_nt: TGTGCCAGCAGTTTGCCCCGGGGACAGGTGAACACTGAAGCTTTCTTT; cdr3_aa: CASSLPRGQVNTEAFF
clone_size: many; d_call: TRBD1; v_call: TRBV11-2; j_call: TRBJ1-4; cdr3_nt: TGTGCCAGCAGCACCCGACAGGGGGGAGGTAGTGAAAAACTGTTTTTT; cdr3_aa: CASSTRQGGGSEKLFF
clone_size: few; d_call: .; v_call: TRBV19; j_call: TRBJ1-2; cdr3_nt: TGTGCCAGTAGTATAGCGACAGGCCTCCTGGGCTACACCTTC; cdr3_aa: CASSIATGLLGYTF
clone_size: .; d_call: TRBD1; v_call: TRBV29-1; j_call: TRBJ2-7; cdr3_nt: TGCAGCGTGGCTAGGACAGGGAACCACGAGCAGTACTTC; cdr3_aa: CSVARTGNHEQYF
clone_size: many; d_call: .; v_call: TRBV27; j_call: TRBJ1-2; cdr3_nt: TGTGCCAGCAGTTTGTGGCCCCCCCAAAATTATGGCTACACCTTC; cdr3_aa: CASSLWPPQNYGYTF
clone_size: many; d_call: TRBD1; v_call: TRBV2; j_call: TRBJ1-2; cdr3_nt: TGTGCCAGCAGCGAGACAGGGACGGATGGCTACACCTTC; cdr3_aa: CASSETGTDGYTF
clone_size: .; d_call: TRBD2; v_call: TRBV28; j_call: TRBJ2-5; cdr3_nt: TGTGCCAGCAGTCCCCTGGCGGGAGCTGTCGGAGAGACCCAGTACTTC; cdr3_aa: CASSPLAGAVGETQYF
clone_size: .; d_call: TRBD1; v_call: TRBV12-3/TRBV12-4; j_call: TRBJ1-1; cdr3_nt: TGTGCCAGCAGTTACCAGGGACAGGCGAACACTGAAGCTTTCTTT; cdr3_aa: CASSYQGQANTEAFF
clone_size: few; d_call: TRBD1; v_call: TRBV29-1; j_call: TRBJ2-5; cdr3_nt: TGCAGCGCCGAGACAGGGACGGAGACCCAGTACTTC; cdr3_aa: CSAETGTETQYF
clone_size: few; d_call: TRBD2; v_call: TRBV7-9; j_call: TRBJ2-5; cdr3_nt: TGTGCCAGCAGCTTAGCTCTTAGCGGGCAAGAGACCCAGTACTTC; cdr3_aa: CASSLALSGQETQYF
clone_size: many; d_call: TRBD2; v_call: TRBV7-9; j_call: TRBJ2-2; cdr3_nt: TGTGCCAGCAGTCTTAGCGGGGGGAACACCGGGGAGCTGTTTTTT; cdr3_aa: CASSLSGGNTGELFF
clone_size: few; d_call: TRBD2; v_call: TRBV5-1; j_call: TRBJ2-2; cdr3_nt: TGCGCCAGCAGATGGGGTAGCGGGAGGCACACCGGGGAGCTGTTTTTT; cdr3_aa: CASRWGSGRHTGELFF
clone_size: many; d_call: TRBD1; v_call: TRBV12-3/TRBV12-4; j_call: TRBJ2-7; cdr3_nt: TGTGCCAGCAGTTTAGACGGGACAGCCAGTGAGTACTTC; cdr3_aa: CASSLDGTASEYF
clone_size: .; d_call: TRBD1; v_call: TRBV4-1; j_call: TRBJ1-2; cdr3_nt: TGCGCCAGCAGCCAAGAAGTCGCTAGACAGGGTGGCTACACCTTC; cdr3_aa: CASSQEVARQGGYTF
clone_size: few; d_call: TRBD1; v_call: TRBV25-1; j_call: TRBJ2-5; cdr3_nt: TGTGCCAGCAGTGAAGGGAGCAGGGGGCGAGAGACCCAGTACTTC; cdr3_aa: CASSEGSRGRETQYF
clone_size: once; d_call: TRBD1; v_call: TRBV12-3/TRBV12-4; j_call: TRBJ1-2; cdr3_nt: TGTGCCAGCAGTTCGGACAGGATCCTGAACTATGGCTACACCTTC; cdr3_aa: CASSSDRILNYGYTF
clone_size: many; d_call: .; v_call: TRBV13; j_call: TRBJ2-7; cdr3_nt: TGTGCCAGCAGCTTAGGGGGCGGCGGGACCTACGAGCAGTACTTC; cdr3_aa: CASSLGGGGTYEQYF
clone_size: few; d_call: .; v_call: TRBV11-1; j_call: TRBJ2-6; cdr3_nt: TGTGCCAGCGCTACCCAGGGGGCCAACGTCCTGACTTTC; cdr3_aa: CASATQGANVLTF
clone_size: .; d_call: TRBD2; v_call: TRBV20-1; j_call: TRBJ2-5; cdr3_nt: TGCAGTGCTAGCGGGGGACTAGCGGGAGTGGGGGCCCAAGAGACCCAGTACTTC; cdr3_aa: CSASGGLAGVGAQETQYF
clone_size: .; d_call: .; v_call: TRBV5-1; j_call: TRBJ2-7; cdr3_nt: TGCGCCAGCAGCTCGAGCCCGGGGAACTCCTACGAGCAGTACTTC; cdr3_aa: CASSSSPGNSYEQYF
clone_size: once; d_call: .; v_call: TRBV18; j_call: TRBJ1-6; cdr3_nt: TGTGCCAGCTCACCATCAGGAGGTAGCGGGTCACCCCTCCACTTT; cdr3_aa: CASSPSGGSGSPLHF
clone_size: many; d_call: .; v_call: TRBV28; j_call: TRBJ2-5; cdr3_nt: TGTGCCAGCAGTCCCGTTCTAGGGCCCAGAGAGACCCAGTACTTC; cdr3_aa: CASSPVLGPRETQYF
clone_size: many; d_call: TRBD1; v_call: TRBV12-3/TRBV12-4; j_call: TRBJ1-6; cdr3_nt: TGTGCCAGCAGGGGACAGCAGAATTCACCCCTCCACTTT; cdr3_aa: CASRGQQNSPLHF
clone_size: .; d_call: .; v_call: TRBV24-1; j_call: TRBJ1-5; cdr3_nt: TGTGCCACCAGTGACCATGGACAGAATCAGCCCCAGCATTTT; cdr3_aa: CATSDHGQNQPQHF
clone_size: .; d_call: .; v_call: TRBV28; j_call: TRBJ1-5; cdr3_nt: TGTGCCAGCAGTCCACAGGGCGAGGGCAATCAGCCCCAGCATTTT; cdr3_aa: CASSPQGEGNQPQHF
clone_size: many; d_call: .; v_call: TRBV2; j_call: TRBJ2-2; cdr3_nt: TGTGCCAGCAGGGGGGGAGGTAACACCGGGGAGCTGTTTTTT; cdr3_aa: CASRGGGNTGELFF
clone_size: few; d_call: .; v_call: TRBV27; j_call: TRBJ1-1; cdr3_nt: TGTGCCAGCAGTCTTACGTTGGGCACTGAAGCTTTCTTT; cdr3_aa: CASSLTLGTEAFF